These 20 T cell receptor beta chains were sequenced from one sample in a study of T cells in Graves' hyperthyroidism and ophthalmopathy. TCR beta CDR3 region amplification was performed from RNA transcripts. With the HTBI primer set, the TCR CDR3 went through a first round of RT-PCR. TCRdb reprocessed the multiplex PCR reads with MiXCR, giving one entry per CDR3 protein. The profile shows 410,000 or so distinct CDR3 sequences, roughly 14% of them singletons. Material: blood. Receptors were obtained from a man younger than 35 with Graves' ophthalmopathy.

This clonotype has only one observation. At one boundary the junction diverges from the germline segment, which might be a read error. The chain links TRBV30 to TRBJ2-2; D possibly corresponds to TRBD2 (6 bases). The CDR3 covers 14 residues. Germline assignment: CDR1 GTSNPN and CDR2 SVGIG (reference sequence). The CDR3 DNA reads TGTGCCTGGAGGGTCAGCGGATACACCGGGGGGCTGTTTTTT. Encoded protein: CAWRVSGYTGGLFF.

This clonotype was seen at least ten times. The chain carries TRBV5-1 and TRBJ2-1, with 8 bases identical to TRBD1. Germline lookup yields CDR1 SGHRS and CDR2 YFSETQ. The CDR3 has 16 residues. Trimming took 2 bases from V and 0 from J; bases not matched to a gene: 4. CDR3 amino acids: CASSLGDRSSYNEQFF. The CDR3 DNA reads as TGCGCCAGCAGCTTAGGGGACAGGAGCTCCTACAATGAGCAGTTCTTC.

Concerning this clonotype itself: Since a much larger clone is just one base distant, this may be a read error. This CDR3 reads CASSPPALETQYF. Here the CDR3 DNA reads TGTGCCAGCAGCCCCCCGGCTCTAGAGACCCAGTACTTC. The V and J genes are TRBV5-6 and TRBJ2-5, with unresolved D. Germline CDR1 reads SGHDT; CDR2 reads YYEEEE. This CDR3 region has 13 residues. Trimming cost V 4 bases and J 4 bases, with 11 bases left between them.

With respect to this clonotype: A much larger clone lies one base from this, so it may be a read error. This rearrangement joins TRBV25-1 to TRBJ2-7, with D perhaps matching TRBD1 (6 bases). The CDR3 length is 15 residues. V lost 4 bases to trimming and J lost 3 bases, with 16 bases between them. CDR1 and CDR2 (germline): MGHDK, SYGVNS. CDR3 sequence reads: CASSGGYRENYEQYF. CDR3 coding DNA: TGTGCCAGCAGTGGAGGTTACAGGGAGAACTACGAGCAGTACTTC.

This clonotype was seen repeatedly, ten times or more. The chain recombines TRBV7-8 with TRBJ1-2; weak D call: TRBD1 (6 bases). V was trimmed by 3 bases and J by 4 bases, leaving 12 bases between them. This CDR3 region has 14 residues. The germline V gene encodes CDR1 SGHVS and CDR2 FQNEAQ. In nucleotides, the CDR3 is TGTGCCAGCAGCTTGGGACATGGGGTCTATGGCTACACCTTC. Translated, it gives CASSLGHGVYGYTF.

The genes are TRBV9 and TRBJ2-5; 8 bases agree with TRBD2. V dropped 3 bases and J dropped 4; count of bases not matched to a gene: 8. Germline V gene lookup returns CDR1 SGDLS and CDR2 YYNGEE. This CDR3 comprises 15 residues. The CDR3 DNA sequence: TGTGCCAGCAGCGGTAGCGGGGAGCTTCGAGAGACCCAGTACTTC. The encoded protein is CASSGSGELRETQYF.

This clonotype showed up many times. As DNA, the CDR3 is TGTGCCAGCAGCCATCGGCGGGGGATAGAAAAGACCCAGTACTTC. Residues: CASSHRRGIEKTQYF. The genes are TRBV12-3 or TRBV12-4 and TRBJ2-5; 7 bases fit TRBD2. V lost 6 bases to trimming and J lost 6 bases; unmatched junction nucleotides: 13. There are 15 residues in the CDR3.

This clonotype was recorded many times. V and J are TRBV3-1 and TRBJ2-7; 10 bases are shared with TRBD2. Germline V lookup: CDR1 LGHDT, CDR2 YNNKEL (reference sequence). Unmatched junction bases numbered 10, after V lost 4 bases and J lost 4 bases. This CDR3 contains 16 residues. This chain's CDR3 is CASSRAKTSGFYEQYF. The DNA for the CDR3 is TGTGCCAGCAGCCGGGCCAAGACTAGCGGGTTTTACGAGCAGTACTTC.

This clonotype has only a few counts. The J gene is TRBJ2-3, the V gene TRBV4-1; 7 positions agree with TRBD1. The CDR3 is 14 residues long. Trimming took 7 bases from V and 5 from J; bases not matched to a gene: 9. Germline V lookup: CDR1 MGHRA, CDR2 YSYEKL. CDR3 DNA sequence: TGCGCCAGCACCCAGGGGGAGCGGATAGATACGCAGTATTTT. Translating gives CASTQGERIDTQYF.

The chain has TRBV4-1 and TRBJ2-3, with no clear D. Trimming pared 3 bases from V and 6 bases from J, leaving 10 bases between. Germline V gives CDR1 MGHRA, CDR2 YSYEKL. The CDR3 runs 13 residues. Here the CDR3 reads CASSQAQQDTQYF. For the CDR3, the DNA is TGCGCCAGCAGCCAGGCCCAACAGGATACGCAGTATTTT.

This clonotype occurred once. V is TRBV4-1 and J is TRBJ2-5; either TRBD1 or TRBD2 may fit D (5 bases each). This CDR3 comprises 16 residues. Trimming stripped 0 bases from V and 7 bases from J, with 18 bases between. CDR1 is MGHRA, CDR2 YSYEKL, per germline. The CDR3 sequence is CASSQDRIGALGTQYF. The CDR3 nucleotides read TGCGCCAGCAGCCAAGATCGGATCGGGGCCCTGGGGACCCAGTACTTC.

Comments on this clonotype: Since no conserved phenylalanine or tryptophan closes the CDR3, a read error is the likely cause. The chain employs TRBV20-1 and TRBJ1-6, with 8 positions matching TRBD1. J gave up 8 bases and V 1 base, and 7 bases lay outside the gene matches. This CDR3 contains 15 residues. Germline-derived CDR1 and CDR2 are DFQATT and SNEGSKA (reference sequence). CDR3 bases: TGCAGTGCTAGAGTAGTGAGGACAGGGCATTCACCCCTCCACTGT. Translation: CSARVVRTGHSPLHC.

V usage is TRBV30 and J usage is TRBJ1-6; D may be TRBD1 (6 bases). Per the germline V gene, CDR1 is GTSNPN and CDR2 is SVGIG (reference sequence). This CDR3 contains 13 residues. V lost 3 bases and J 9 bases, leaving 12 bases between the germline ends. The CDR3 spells CAWRYREVSPLHF. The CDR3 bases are TGTGCCTGGAGGTACAGGGAGGTTTCACCCCTCCACTTT.

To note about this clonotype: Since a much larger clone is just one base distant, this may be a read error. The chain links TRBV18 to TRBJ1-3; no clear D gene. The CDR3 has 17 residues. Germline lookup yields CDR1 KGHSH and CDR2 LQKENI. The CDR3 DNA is TGTGCCAGCTCACCACCGAGTGTCCGCCTCTCTGGAAACACCATATGTTTT. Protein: CASSPPSVRLSGNTICF.

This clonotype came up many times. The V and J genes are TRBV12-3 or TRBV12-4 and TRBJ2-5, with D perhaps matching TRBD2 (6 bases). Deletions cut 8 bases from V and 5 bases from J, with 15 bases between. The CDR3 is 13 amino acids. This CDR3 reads CASGSGLTETQYF. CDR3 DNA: TGTGCCAGCGGATCGGGACTTACGGAGACCCAGTACTTC.

In DNA form, the CDR3 reads TGTGCCAGCAGCTTAGGTCCTTTGACAGCGAGCTCTGGAAACACCATATATTTT. Its protein is CASSLGPLTASSGNTIYF. The genes are TRBV13 and TRBJ1-3, with TRBD1 as a possible D gene (5 bases). This CDR3 comprises 18 residues. Germline assignment: CDR1 PRHDT and CDR2 FYEKMQ (reference sequence). V lost 0 bases, J lost 0 bases, and 15 bases lay in between.

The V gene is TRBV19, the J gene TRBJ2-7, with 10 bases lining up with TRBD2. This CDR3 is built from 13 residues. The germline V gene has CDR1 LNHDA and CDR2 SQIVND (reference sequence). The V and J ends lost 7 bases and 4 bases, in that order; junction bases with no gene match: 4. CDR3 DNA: TGTGCCAGTAATAAAGCGGGGGGGTACGAGCAGTACTTC. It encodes CASNKAGGYEQYF.

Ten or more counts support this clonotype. CDR3 loop: CATSDGGAKGYGYTF. CDR3 nucleotide sequence: TGTGCCACCAGTGATGGCGGGGCAAAGGGGTATGGCTACACCTTC. This chain connects TRBV24-1 to TRBJ1-2; D perhaps matches TRBD1 (5 bases). The germline V gene encodes CDR1 KGHDR and CDR2 SFDVKD. The CDR3 is 15 residues long. Trimming removed 3 bases at V and 5 bases at J, with 15 bases between.

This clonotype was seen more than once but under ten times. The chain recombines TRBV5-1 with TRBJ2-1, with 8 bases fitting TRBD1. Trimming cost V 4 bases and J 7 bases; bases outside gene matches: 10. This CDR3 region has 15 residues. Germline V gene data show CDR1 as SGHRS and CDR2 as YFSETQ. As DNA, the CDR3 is TGCGCCAGCAGCGACCAGGGACAGGCAGGAAATGAGCAGTTCTTC. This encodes CASSDQGQAGNEQFF.

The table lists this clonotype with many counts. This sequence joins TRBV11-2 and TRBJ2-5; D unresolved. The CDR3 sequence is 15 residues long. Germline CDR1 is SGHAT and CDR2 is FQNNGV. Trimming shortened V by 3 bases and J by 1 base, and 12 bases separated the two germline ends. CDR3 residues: CASSFPQEIQETQYF. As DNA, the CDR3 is TGTGCCAGCAGCTTCCCTCAGGAGATCCAAGAGACCCAGTACTTC.